This T cell receptor beta chain was profiled in a study of radiotherapy plus CTLA-4 blockade in lung cancer. Generated by immunoSEQ multiplex PCR, the TCRdb table keeps only in-frame clones and is missing some. Of 40,000 to 50,000 clones listed, approximately 78% are singletons. The sample in question was peripheral blood, obtained from a patient treated with radiotherapy plus ipilimumab. This receptor was obtained from a human donor with non-small cell lung cancer who had stable disease on radiotherapy plus ipilimumab.

Here the CDR3 DNA reads TGTGCCAGCAGTTTAACAGTAAACACAGATACGCAGTATTTT. It codes for CASSLTVNTDTQYF. The chain has TRBV27 and TRBJ2-3; D is ambiguous. V lost 2 bases and J lost 2, with 8 bases in between. The CDR3 extends over 14 amino acids. Germline CDR1 and CDR2: MNHEY and SMNVEV (reference sequence).